What follows describes a single TCR beta chain. Its antigen is currently unknown. Germline lookup yields CDR1 SGDLS and CDR2 YYNGEE. V lost 3 bases to trimming and J lost 5 bases; unmatched junction nucleotides: 2. The CDR3 consists of 14 residues. This record comes from a study of T cell responses to AZD1222 COVID-19 vaccine. Profiling relied on immunoSEQ multiplex PCR, and the TCRdb table lists in-frame clones only, not all of them. The repertoire holds about 140,000 clones, with roughly nine tenths as singletons. Study observations and caveats: Vaccine-related CD4 TCRs covered spike, predominating at 160-218 and 743-854.

The rearrangement links TRBV9 to TRBJ2-4; 10 bases are a match to TRBD1. The sequence was collected from an adult in good health. This specimen was peripheral blood, taken on day 0 of AZD1222 vaccination. In DNA form, the CDR3 reads TGTGCCAGCAGCGCCGGGACAGGGGAAAACATTCAGTACTTC. Translation gives CASSAGTGENIQYF.